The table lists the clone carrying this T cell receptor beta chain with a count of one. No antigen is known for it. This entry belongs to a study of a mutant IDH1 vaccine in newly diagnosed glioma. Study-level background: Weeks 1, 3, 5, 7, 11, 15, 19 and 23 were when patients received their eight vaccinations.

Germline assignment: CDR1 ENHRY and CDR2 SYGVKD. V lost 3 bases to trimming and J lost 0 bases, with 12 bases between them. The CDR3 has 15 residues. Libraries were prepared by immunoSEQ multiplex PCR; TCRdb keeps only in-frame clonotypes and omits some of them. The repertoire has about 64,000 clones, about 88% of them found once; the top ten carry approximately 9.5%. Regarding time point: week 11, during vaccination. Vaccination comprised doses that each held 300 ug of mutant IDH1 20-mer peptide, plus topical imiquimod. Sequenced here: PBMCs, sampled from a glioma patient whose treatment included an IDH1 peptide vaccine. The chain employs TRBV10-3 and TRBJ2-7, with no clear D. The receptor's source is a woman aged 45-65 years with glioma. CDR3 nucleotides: TGTGCCATCAGTGACGTTACAGTGAGCTCCTACGAGCAGTACTTC. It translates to CAISDVTVSSYEQYF.